These T cell receptor beta chains were read from a single sample in a study of sequential checkpoint blockade in melanoma. Repertoires were generated with immunoSEQ multiplex PCR, while TCRdb's copy carries only in-frame clones and drops some. The sample includes approximately 28,000 clones, roughly 91% seen only once; the top ten take 11% to 15%. Sequenced here: CD8+ T cells sorted from blood (inferred from file names), sampled from a patient given nivolumab and ipilimumab in sequence. Source of these receptors: a human donor with melanoma. Each CDR3 is given with its conserved first and last residue. The D gene is left open where the match is weak. Part of the rows lack a size; the others show once, few, many or a class for expanded clones.

V gene: TRBV7-8
clone size: -
J gene: TRBJ2-1
D gene: TRBD2
CDR3 protein: CASSSRLAGEDEQFF
CDR3 DNA: TGTGCCAGCAGCTCGCGACTAGCGGGGGAGGATGAGCAGTTCTTC

V gene: TRBV9
clone size: -
J gene: TRBJ2-5
D gene: TRBD2
CDR3 protein: CASSSGGGSETQYF
CDR3 DNA: TGTGCCAGCAGCTCCGGGGGAGGGTCAGAGACCCAGTACTTC

V gene: TRBV27
clone size: -
J gene: TRBJ2-7
D gene: TRBD1
CDR3 protein: CASSPRDRPTYEQYF
CDR3 DNA: TGTGCCAGCAGCCCCCGGGACAGGCCTACCTACGAGCAGTACTTC

V gene: TRBV7-9
clone size: once
J gene: TRBJ1-6
D gene: -
CDR3 protein: CASSLDGLSSYNSPLHF
CDR3 DNA: TGTGCCAGCAGCTTAGACGGTCTAAGCTCCTATAATTCACCCCTCCACTTT

V gene: TRBV7-9
clone size: -
J gene: TRBJ2-7
D gene: -
CDR3 protein: CASSLGGGPEQYF
CDR3 DNA: TGTGCCAGCAGCTTGGGCGGGGGCCCCGAGCAGTACTTC

V gene: TRBV5-4
clone size: -
J gene: TRBJ1-1
D gene: -
CDR3 protein: CASSLEVGTAFF
CDR3 DNA: TGTGCCAGCAGCTTGGAGGTGGGCACGGCTTTCTTT

V gene: TRBV28
clone size: -
J gene: TRBJ2-3
D gene: TRBD2
CDR3 protein: CASSPSTSGSQDTQYF
CDR3 DNA: TGTGCCAGCAGCCCCTCGACTAGCGGGTCTCAAGATACGCAGTATTTT

V gene: TRBV2
clone size: -
J gene: TRBJ1-2
D gene: -
CDR3 protein: CASSLTGNGYTF
CDR3 DNA: TGTGCCAGCAGTTTGACAGGCAATGGCTACACCTTC

V gene: TRBV27
clone size: -
J gene: TRBJ2-2
D gene: TRBD2
CDR3 protein: CASSLGAGTNTGELFF
CDR3 DNA: TGTGCCAGCAGTTTAGGAGCGGGGACGAACACCGGGGAGCTGTTTTTT

V gene: TRBV6-6
clone size: -
J gene: TRBJ2-1
D gene: TRBD1
CDR3 protein: CASRPDRGYYNEQFF
CDR3 DNA: TGTGCCAGCAGACCGGACAGGGGCTACTACAATGAGCAGTTCTTC

V gene: TRBV25-1
clone size: -
J gene: TRBJ1-2
D gene: -
CDR3 protein: CASSVAAYYGYTF
CDR3 DNA: TGTGCCAGCAGTGTAGCAGCCTACTATGGCTACACCTTC

V gene: TRBV28
clone size: -
J gene: TRBJ2-3
D gene: TRBD2
CDR3 protein: CATEGGVLAEGILDTQYF
CDR3 DNA: TGTGCCACCGAGGGGGGGGTACTAGCGGAGGGGATTTTGGATACGCAGTATTTT

V gene: TRBV5-1
clone size: once
J gene: TRBJ2-7
D gene: -
CDR3 protein: CASSSPASGEQYF
CDR3 DNA: TGCGCCAGCAGCTCCCCGGCTTCCGGGGAGCAGTACTTC

V gene: TRBV7-9
clone size: -
J gene: TRBJ2-7
D gene: TRBD2
CDR3 protein: CASSPSGRTYEQYF
CDR3 DNA: TGTGCCAGCAGCCCAAGCGGGAGAACCTACGAGCAGTACTTC

V gene: TRBV19
clone size: -
J gene: TRBJ2-1
D gene: -
CDR3 protein: CASSLGLVPVPYNEQFF
CDR3 DNA: TGTGCCAGTAGTCTTGGACTCGTACCCGTCCCTTACAATGAGCAGTTCTTC

V gene: TRBV11-2
clone size: -
J gene: TRBJ2-7
D gene: TRBD1
CDR3 protein: CASSGRQGAWHEQYF
CDR3 DNA: TGTGCCAGCAGCGGCCGACAGGGGGCCTGGCACGAGCAGTACTTC

V gene: TRBV28
clone size: -
J gene: TRBJ1-4
D gene: TRBD1
CDR3 protein: CASSPRTGANEKLFF
CDR3 DNA: TGTGCCAGCAGCCCGCGGACAGGGGCAAATGAAAAACTGTTTTTT

V gene: TRBV27
clone size: -
J gene: TRBJ2-1
D gene: TRBD2
CDR3 protein: CASRTGGGQFF
CDR3 DNA: TGTGCCAGCAGGACGGGAGGGGGACAGTTCTTC

V gene: TRBV23-1
clone size: -
J gene: TRBJ2-5
D gene: -
CDR3 protein: CASSQEGSQETQYF
CDR3 DNA: TGCGCCAGCAGTCAGGAGGGGTCTCAAGAGACCCAGTACTTC

V gene: TRBV9
clone size: -
J gene: TRBJ2-1
D gene: TRBD1
CDR3 protein: CASSEGQVSYNEQFF
CDR3 DNA: TGTGCCAGCAGCGAAGGACAGGTCTCCTACAATGAGCAGTTCTTC

V gene: TRBV7-8
clone size: -
J gene: TRBJ1-2
D gene: -
CDR3 protein: CASSLASNYGYTF
CDR3 DNA: TGTGCCAGCAGCTTAGCCAGTAACTATGGCTACACCTTC

V gene: TRBV18
clone size: -
J gene: TRBJ2-5
D gene: -
CDR3 protein: CASSPSGGLETQYF
CDR3 DNA: TGTGCCAGCTCACCTTCAGGGGGGCTAGAGACCCAGTACTTC

V gene: TRBV30
clone size: -
J gene: TRBJ1-4
D gene: TRBD1
CDR3 protein: CAWSEGAQEKLFF
CDR3 DNA: TGTGCCTGGTCGGAGGGGGCCCAGGAAAAACTGTTTTTT

V gene: TRBV2
clone size: -
J gene: TRBJ1-3
D gene: -
CDR3 protein: CAIDSLRGNTIYF
CDR3 DNA: TGTGCCATCGACAGCTTGCGAGGAAACACCATATATTTT

V gene: TRBV4-2
clone size: -
J gene: TRBJ1-4
D gene: TRBD1
CDR3 protein: CASSPPPGQGKEKLFF
CDR3 DNA: TGTGCCAGCAGCCCGCCCCCGGGACAGGGGAAAGAAAAACTGTTTTTT

V gene: TRBV2
clone size: -
J gene: TRBJ2-3
D gene: TRBD1
CDR3 protein: CASRDPTGAGDGDTQYF
CDR3 DNA: TGTGCCAGCAGAGACCCGACAGGGGCCGGGGATGGAGATACGCAGTATTTT

V gene: TRBV27
clone size: -
J gene: TRBJ2-2
D gene: TRBD1
CDR3 protein: CASSLTGGLNTGELFF
CDR3 DNA: TGTGCCAGCAGTCTTACAGGGGGCTTGAACACCGGGGAGCTGTTTTTT

V gene: TRBV9
clone size: -
J gene: TRBJ1-1
D gene: -
CDR3 protein: CASSVAGLGTEAFF
CDR3 DNA: TGTGCCAGCAGCGTAGCGGGTTTAGGCACTGAAGCTTTCTTT

V gene: TRBV5-6
clone size: -
J gene: TRBJ2-2
D gene: -
CDR3 protein: CASSGFGGTLSTGELFF
CDR3 DNA: TGTGCCAGCAGCGGATTCGGGGGGACACTGAGCACCGGGGAGCTGTTTTTT

V gene: TRBV19
clone size: -
J gene: TRBJ2-1
D gene: -
CDR3 protein: CASSIAGFSSNEQFF
CDR3 DNA: TGTGCCAGTAGTATTGCAGGGTTTTCTTCCAATGAGCAGTTCTTC

V gene: TRBV11-3
clone size: -
J gene: TRBJ2-5
D gene: -
CDR3 protein: CASSSSGKETQYF
CDR3 DNA: TGTGCCAGCAGCTCCTCAGGGAAAGAGACCCAGTACTTC